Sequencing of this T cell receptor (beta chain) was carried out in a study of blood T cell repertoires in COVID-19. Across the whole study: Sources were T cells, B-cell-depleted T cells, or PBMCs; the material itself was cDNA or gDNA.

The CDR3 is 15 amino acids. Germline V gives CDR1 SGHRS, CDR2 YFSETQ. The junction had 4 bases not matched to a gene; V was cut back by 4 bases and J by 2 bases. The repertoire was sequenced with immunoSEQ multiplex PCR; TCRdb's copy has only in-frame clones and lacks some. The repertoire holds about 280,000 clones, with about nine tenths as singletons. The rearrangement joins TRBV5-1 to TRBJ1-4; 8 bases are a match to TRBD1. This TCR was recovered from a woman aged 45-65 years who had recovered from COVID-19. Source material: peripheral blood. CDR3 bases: TGCGCCAGCAGCGTTAGACAGGGGACTAATGAAAAACTGTTTTTT. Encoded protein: CASSVRQGTNEKLFF.